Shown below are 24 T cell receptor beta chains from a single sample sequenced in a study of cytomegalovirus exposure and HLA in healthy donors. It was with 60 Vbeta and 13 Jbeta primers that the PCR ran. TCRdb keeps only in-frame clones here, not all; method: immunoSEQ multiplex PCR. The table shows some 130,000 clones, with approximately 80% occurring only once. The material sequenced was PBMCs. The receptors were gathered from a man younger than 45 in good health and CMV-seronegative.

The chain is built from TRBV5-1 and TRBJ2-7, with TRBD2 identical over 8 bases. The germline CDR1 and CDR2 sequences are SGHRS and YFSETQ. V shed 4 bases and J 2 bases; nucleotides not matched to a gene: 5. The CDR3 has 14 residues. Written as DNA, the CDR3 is TGCGCCAGCAGCCCAGTAGCGGGAACCTACGAGCAGTACTTC. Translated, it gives CASSPVAGTYEQYF. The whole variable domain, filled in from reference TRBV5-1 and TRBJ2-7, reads KAGVTQTPRYLIKTRGQQVTLSCSPISGHRSVSWYQQTPGQGLQFLFEYFSETQRNKGNFPGRFSGRQFSNSRSEMNVSTLELGDSALYLCASSPVAGTYEQYFGPGTRLTVT.

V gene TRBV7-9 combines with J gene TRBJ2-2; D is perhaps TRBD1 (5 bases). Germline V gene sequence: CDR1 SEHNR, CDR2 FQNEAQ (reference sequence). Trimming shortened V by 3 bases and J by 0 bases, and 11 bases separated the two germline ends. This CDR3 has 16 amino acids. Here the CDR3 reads CASSLAPTANTGELFF. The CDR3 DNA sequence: TGTGCCAGCAGCTTGGCCCCGACAGCGAACACCGGGGAGCTGTTTTTT.

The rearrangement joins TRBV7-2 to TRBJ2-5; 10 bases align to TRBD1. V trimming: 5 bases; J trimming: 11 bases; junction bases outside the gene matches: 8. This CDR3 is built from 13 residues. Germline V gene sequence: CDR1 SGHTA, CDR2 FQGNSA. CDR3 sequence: CASSAGTGDEQYF. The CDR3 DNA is TGTGCCAGCAGCGCGGGGACAGGGGATGAGCAGTACTTC.

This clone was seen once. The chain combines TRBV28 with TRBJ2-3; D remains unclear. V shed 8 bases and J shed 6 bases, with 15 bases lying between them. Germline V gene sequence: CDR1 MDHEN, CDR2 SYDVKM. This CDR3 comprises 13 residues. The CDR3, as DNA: TGTGCCAGCTCCCTGTCTCGTCCTGATACGCAGTATTTT. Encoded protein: CASSLSRPDTQYF.

CDR3 loop: CASSYRGGNTEAFF. The CDR3 DNA reads as TGTGCCAGCAGTTACAGGGGAGGGAACACTGAAGCTTTCTTT. The chain joins TRBV28 to TRBJ1-1; TRBD1 agrees at 7 bases. The V segment lost 4 bases and the J segment 1 base; nucleotides outside the gene matches: 3. There are 14 residues in the CDR3. Germline CDR1 reads MDHEN; CDR2 reads SYDVKM.

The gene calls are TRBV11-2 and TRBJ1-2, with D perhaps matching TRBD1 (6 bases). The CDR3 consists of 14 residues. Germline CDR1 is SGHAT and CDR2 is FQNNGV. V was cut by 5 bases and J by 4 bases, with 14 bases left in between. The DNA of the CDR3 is TGTGCCAGCAGCGTCCACAGGGCTACCTATGGCTACACCTTC. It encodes CASSVHRATYGYTF. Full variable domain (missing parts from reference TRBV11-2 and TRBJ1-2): EAGVAQSPRYKIIEKRQSVAFWCNPISGHATLYWYQQILGQGPKLLIQFQNNGVVDDSQLPKDRFSAERLKGVDSTLKIQPAKLEDSAVYLCASSVHRATYGYTFGSGTRLTVV.

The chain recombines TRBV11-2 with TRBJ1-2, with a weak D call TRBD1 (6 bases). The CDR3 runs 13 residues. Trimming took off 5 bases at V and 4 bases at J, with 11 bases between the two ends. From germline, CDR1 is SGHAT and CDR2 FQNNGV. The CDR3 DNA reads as TGTGCCAGCAGCAACAGCAGGGGCTATGGCTACACCTTC. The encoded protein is CASSNSRGYGYTF.

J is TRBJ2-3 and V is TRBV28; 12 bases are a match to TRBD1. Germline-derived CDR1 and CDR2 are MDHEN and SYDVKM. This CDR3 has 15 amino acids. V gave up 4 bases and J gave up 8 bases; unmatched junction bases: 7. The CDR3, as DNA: TGTGCCAGCAGTTCACCGGGACAGGGGGCTGGTACGCAGTATTTT. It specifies CASSSPGQGAGTQYF.

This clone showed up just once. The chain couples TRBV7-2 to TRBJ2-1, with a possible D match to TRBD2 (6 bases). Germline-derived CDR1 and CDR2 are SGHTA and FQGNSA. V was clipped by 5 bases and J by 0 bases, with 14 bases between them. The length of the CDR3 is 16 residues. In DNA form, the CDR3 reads TGTGCCAGCAGCGGGCTAGCGTCCAGCTCCTACAATGAGCAGTTCTTC. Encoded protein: CASSGLASSSYNEQFF.

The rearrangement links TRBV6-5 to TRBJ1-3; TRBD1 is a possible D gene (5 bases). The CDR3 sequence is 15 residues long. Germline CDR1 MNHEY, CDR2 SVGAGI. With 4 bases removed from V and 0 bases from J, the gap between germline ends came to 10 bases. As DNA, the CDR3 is TGTGCCAGCAGTTCGTGGGGCTTCTCTGGAAACACCATATATTTT. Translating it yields CASSSWGFSGNTIYF.

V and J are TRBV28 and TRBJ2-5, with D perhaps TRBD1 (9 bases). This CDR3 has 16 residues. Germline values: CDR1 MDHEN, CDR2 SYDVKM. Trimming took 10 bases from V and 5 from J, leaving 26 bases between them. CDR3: CATGGGLGTGWETQYF. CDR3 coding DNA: TGTGCCACCGGGGGGGGGCTCGGGACAGGGTGGGAGACCCAGTACTTC.

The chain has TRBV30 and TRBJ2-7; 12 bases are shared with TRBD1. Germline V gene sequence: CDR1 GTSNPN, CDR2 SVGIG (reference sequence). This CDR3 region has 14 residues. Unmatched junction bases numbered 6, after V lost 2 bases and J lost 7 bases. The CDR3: CAWSLGTGGEEQYF. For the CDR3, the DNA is TGTGCCTGGAGTCTCGGGACAGGGGGCGAAGAGCAGTACTTC.

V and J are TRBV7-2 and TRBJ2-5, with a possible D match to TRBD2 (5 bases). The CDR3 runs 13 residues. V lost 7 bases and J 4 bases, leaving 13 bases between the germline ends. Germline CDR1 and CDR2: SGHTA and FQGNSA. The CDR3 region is CASNRRGRETQYF. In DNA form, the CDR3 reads TGTGCCAGCAACCGACGAGGGAGAGAGACCCAGTACTTC.

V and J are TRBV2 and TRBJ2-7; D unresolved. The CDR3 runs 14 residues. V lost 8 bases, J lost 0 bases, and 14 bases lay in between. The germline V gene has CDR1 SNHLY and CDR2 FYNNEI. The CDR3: CASAVESSSYEQYF. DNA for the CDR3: TGTGCCAGCGCCGTGGAATCTAGCTCCTACGAGCAGTACTTC.

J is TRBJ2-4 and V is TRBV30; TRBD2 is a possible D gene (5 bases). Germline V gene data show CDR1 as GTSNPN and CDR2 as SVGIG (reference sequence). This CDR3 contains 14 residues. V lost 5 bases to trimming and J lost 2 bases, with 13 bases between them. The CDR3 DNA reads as TGTGCCTGGGGGCCTCTCGGGACCAAAAACATTCAGTACTTC. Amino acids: CAWGPLGTKNIQYF. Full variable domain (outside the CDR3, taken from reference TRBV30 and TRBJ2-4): SQTIHQWPATLVQPVGSPLSLECTVEGTSNPNLYWYRQAAGRGLQLLFYSVGIGQISSEVPQNLSASRPQDRQFILSSKKLLLSDSGFYLCAWGPLGTKNIQYFGAGTRLSVL.

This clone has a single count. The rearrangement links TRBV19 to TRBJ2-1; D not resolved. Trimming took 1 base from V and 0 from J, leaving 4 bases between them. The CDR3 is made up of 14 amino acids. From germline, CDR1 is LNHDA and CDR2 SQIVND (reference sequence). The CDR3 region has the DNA TGTGCCAGTAGTATAGTTAGCTCCTACAATGAGCAGTTCTTC. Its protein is CASSIVSSYNEQFF. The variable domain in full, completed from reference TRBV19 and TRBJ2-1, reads DGGITQSPKYLFRKEGQNVTLSCEQNLNHDAMYWYRQDPGQGLRLIYYSQIVNDFQKGDIAEGYSVSREKKESFPLTVTSAQKNPTAFYLCASSIVSSYNEQFFGPGTRLTVL.

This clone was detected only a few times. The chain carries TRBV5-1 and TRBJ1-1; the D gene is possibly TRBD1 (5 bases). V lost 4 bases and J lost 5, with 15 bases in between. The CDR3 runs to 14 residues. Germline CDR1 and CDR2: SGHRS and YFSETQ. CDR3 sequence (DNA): TGCGCCAGCAGCCTGAGTGGGGGGTGGACTGAAGCTTTCTTT. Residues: CASSLSGGWTEAFF.

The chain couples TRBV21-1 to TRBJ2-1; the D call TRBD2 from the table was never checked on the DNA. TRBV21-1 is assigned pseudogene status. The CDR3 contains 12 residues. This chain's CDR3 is CASSSRDSHEFF. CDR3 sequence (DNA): TGTGCCAGCAGCAGCAGGGACTCGCATGAGTTCTTC.

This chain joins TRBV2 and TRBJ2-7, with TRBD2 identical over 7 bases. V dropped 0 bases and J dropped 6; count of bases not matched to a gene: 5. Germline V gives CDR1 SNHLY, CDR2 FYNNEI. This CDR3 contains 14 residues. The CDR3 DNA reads TGTGCCAGCAGTGAAGCGGGAGGGCCCGGCGAGCAGTACTTC. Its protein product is CASSEAGGPGEQYF.

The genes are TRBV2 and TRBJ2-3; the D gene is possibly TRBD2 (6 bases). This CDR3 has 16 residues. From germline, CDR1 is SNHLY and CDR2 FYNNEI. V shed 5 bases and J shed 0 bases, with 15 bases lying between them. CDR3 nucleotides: TGTGCCAGCAGTTCACTCAGGGAGGAGAGCACAGATACGCAGTATTTT. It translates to CASSSLREESTDTQYF.

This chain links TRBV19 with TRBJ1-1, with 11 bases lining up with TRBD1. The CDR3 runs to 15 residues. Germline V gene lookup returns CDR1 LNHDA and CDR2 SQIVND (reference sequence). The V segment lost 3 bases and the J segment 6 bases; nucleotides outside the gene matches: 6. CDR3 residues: CASSIAWTGGSEAFF. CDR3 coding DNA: TGTGCCAGTAGTATCGCCTGGACAGGGGGCTCTGAAGCTTTCTTT.

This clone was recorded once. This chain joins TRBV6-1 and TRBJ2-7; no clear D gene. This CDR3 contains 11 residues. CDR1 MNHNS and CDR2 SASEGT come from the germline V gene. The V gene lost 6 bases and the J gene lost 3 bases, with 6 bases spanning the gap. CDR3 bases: TGTGCCAGCAGCCGGGTCTACGAGCAGTACTTC. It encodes CASSRVYEQYF.

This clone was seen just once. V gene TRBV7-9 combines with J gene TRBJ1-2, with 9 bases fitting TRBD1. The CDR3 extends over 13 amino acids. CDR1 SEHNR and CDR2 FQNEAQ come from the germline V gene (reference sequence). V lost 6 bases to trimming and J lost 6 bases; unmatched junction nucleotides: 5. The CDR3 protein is CASRPGQGDGYTF. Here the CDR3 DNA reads TGTGCCAGCAGGCCGGGACAGGGAGATGGCTACACCTTC.

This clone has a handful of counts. CDR3 protein: CASSQNRGGNEKLFF. CDR3 bases: TGTGCCAGCAGCCAAAACAGGGGTGGTAATGAAAAACTGTTTTTT. The chain recombines TRBV27 with TRBJ1-4; TRBD1 agrees at 7 bases. The CDR3 loop spans 15 amino acids. V lost 6 bases and J lost 4; bases outside the gene matches: 8. Germline V gene sequence: CDR1 MNHEY, CDR2 SMNVEV (reference sequence).